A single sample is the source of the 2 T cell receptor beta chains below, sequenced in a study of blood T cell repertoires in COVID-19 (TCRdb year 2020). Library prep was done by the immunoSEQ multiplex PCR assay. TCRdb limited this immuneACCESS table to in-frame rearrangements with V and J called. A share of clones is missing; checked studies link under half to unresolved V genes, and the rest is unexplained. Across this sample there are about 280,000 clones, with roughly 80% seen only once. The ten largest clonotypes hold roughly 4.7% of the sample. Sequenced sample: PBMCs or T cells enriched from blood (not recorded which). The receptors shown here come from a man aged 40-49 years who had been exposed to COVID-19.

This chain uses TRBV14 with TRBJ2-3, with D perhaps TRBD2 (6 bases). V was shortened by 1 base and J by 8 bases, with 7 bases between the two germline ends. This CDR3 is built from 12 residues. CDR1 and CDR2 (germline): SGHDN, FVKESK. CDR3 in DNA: TGTGCCAGCAGCCAAGGGAGGGCTACGCAGTATTTT. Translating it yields CASSQGRATQYF.

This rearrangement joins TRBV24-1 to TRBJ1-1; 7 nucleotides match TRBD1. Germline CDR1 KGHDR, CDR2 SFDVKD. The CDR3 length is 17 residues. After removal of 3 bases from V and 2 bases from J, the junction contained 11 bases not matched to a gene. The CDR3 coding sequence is TGTGCCACCAGTGATAAGGGACAGAGAAGAATAAACACTGAAGCTTTCTTT. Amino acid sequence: CATSDKGQRRINTEAFF.